A few counts support the clone carrying this TCR beta chain. Participants reported their clinical history, and cohort assignment relied on those reports. Sequencing used immunoSEQ multiplex PCR; TCRdb keeps in-frame clones, though not all of them. The repertoire has fewer than 350,000 clones, about 83% of them found once; the top ten carry 6%. This entry is derived from a study of blood T cell repertoires in COVID-19. Looked up from germline, CDR1 is MGHDK and CDR2 is SYGVNS. J was trimmed by 11 bases and V by 6 bases; bases with no gene match: 19. This CDR3 is 16 amino acids long. This chain connects TRBV25-1 to TRBJ2-3; 8 positions match TRBD1. Material for sequencing was PBMCs or T cells enriched from blood (not recorded which). This TCR was sampled from a woman in her thirties or forties who had recovered from COVID-19. Here the CDR3 reads CASSPSRDRPILGQYF. CDR3 bases: TGTGCCAGCAGCCCAAGCCGGGACAGGCCTATCCTGGGGCAGTATTTT.